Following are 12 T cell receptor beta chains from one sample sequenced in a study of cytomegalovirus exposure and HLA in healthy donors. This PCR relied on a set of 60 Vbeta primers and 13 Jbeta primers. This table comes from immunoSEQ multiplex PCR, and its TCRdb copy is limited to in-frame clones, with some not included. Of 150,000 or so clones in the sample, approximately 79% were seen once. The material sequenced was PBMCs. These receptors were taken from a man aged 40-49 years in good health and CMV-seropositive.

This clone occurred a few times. The CDR3 DNA follows: TGTGCCAGCAGCTTGGGGGCGACAGTAAATGAGCAGTTCTTC. It specifies CASSLGATVNEQFF. The chain recombines TRBV5-4 with TRBJ2-1; a weak D match, TRBD1 (5 bases). CDR3 length: 14 residues. Germline V gives CDR1 SGHNT, CDR2 YYREEE (reference sequence). The germline V and J ends were trimmed by 0 bases and 7 bases, with 11 bases remaining between them.

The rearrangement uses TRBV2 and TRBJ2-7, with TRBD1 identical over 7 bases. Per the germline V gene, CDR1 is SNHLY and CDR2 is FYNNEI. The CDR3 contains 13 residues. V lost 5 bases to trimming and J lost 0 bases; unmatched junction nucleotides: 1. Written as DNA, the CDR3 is TGTGCCAGCAGTTGGGACAGCTCCTACGAGCAGTACTTC. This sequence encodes CASSWDSSYEQYF.

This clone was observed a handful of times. CDR3 region: CAWSYNRGDEQFF. The CDR3 bases are TGTGCCTGGAGTTATAACAGGGGGGACGAGCAGTTCTTC. The rearrangement links TRBV30 to TRBJ2-1; 8 nucleotides align to TRBD1. Germline V gene data show CDR1 as GTSNPN and CDR2 as SVGIG (reference sequence). J lost 10 bases, V lost 2 bases, and 7 bases had no gene match. CDR3 length: 13 residues.

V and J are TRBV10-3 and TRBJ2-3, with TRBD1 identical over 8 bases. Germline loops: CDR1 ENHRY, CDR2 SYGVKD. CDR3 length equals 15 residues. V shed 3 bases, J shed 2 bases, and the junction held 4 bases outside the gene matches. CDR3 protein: CAISDGDRTTDTQYF. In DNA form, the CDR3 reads TGTGCCATCAGTGATGGGGACAGGACCACAGATACGCAGTATTTT.

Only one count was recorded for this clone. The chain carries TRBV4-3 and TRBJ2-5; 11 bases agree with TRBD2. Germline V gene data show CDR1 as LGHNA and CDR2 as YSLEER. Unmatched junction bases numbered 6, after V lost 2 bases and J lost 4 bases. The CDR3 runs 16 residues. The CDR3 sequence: CASSQNPSGGRETQYF. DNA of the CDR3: TGCGCCAGCAGCCAAAACCCTAGCGGGGGGAGAGAGACCCAGTACTTC.

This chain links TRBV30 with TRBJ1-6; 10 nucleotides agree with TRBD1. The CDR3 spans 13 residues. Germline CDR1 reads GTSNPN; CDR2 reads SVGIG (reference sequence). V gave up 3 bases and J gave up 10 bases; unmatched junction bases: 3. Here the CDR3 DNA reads TGTGCCTGGAGGGGGACAGGGGAATCACCCCTCCACTTT. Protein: CAWRGTGESPLHF.

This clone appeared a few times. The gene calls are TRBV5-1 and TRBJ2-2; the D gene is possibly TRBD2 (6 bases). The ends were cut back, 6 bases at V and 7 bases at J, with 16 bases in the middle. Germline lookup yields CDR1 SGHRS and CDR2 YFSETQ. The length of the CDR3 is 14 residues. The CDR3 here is CASTPGVGDGELFF. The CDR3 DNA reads TGCGCCAGCACCCCGGGAGTAGGGGACGGGGAGCTGTTTTTT.

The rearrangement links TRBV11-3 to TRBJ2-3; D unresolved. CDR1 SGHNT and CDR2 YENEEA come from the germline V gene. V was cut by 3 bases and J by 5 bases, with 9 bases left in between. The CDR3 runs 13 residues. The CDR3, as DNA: TGTGCCAGCAGCTTGCGAGCCGGAGATACGCAGTATTTT. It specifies CASSLRAGDTQYF.

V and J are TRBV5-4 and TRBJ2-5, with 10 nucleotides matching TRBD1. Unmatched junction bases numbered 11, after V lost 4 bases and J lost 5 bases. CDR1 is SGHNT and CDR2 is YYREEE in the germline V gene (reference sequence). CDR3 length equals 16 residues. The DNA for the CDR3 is TGTGCCAGCAGCAGAAGGGACAGGGGCGATGGGGAGACCCAGTACTTC. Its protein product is CASSRRDRGDGETQYF.

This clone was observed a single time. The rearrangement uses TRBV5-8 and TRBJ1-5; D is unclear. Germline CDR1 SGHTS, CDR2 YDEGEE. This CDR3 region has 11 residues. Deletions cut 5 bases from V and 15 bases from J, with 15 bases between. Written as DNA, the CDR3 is TGTGCCAGCAGAATTGGTCCTAGGAGGCATTTT. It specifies CASRIGPRRHF. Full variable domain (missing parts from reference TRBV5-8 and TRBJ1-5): EAGVTQSPTHLIKTRGQQATLRCSPISGHTSVYWYQQALGLGLQFLLWYDEGEERNRGNFPPRFSGRQFPNYSSELNVNALELEDSALYLCASRIGPRRHFGDGTRLSIL.

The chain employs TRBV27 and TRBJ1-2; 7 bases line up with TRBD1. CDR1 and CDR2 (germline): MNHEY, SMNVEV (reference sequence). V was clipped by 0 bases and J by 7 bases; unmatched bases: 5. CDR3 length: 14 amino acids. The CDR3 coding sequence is TGTGCCAGCAGTTTATCGACAGGGTCCAGTGGCTACACCTTC. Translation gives CASSLSTGSSGYTF.

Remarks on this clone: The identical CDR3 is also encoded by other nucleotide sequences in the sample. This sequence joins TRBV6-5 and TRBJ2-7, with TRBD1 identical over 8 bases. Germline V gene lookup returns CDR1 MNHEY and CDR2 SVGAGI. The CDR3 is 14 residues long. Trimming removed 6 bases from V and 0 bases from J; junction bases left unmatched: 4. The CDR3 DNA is TGTGCCAGCAGAACCGGACAGGGCTCCTACGAGCAGTACTTC. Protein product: CASRTGQGSYEQYF.